The clone carrying this T cell receptor beta chain was picked up a small number of times. Its antigen is still unknown. The CDR3 totals 15 residues. Germline CDR1 and CDR2: SGHRS and YFSETQ. The V end lost 2 bases, the J end lost 0 bases, and 8 bases lay between the germline ends. This record comes from a study of T cells after yellow fever vaccination. Across the whole study: Some fractions had low cell numbers, and these were prepared with SMART-Seq v4 Ultra Low Input.

Points from the study as a whole: There was a possibility that FACS-sorted repertoires contained abundant clonotypes contaminating from the bulk population. A minor fraction of clonotypes spanned both CD4 and CD8 compartments.

TCRdb reprocessed the 5' RACE reads with MiXCR, giving one entry per CDR3 protein. This table holds roughly 340,000 distinct CDR3 sequences, 8.7% found once. This TCR came from a man between 18 and 35 years old who received the YFV17D yellow fever vaccine. The chain links TRBV5-1 to TRBJ1-4; D not certain. The starting material was PBMCs, obtained on the day of the first yellow fever vaccination. CDR3 amino acids: CASSLGLTTNEKLFF. The CDR3 DNA follows: TGCGCCAGCAGCTTAGGACTCACAACTAATGAAAAACTGTTTTTT.